Shown below are 27 T cell receptor beta chains from a single sample sequenced in a study of tumor and adjacent non-tumor tissue in lung cancer. The library came from three nested PCR rounds adapted from ARM-PCR protocols. TCRdb called the multiplex PCR reads again in MiXCR, with one record for every CDR3 protein. The sample lists 40,000 to 45,000 distinct CDR3 sequences; 60% were seen once. The template was RNA from unsorted bulk tissue. This non-tumor lung sample came from over 3 cm beyond the tumor edge. Specimen: distant non-tumor lung tissue. Receptors were obtained from a man in his forties or fifties with non-small cell lung cancer.

This clonotype has just a few counts. V and J are TRBV28 and TRBJ2-1; D is possibly TRBD1 (6 bases). The germline V gene has CDR1 MDHEN and CDR2 SYDVKM. This CDR3 contains 16 residues. V was shortened by 3 bases and J by 12 bases, with 24 bases between the two germline ends. The CDR3 region has the DNA TGTGCCAGCAGTTTGGGCAGGGGCCCCTTTGTAATGATGCAGTTCTTC. It encodes CASSLGRGPFVMMQFF.

This clonotype was counted many times. This chain links TRBV6-6 with TRBJ1-1; no definite D call. The CDR3 loop spans 16 amino acids. With 0 bases removed from V and 0 bases from J, the gap between germline ends came to 11 bases. The germline V gene has CDR1 MNHNY and CDR2 SVGAGI (reference sequence). The DNA for the CDR3 is TGTGCCAGCAGTTACTCGTTTGGTTACATGAACACTGAAGCTTTCTTT. It yields the protein CASSYSFGYMNTEAFF.

This clonotype has a count of ten or more. The chain couples TRBV12-3 or TRBV12-4 to TRBJ2-5, with 10 positions matching TRBD2. V shed 5 bases, J shed 4 bases, and the junction held 7 bases outside the gene matches. CDR3 length equals 15 residues. CDR3 amino acids: CASSGSGGPGETQYF. In nucleotides, the CDR3 is TGTGCCAGCAGTGGTAGCGGGGGGCCGGGAGAGACCCAGTACTTC.

In regard to this clonotype: The conserved closing phenylalanine or tryptophan is absent in this CDR3, likely reflecting a read error. The chain uses TRBV10-2 and TRBJ1-5; D remains ambiguous. Germline CDR1 WSHSY, CDR2 SAAADI. CDR3 length: 15 amino acids. CDR3 sequence reads: CASSKSTLSNQPQHS. Here the CDR3 DNA reads TGCGCCAGCAGTAAGTCAACTCTTAGCAATCAGCCCCAGCATTCT.

Points on this clonotype: One end of the junction fails to match germline, which may point to a read error. CDR3 sequence reads: CSVEYVGGDTRELFF. As DNA, the CDR3 is TGCAGCGTTGAATATGTGGGAGGGGACACCAGGGAGCTGTTTTTT. This chain joins TRBV29-1 and TRBJ2-2; a weak D match, TRBD2 (7 bases). Germline V CDR1 and CDR2: SQVTM, ANQGSEA. The CDR3 has 15 amino acids.

This clonotype was detected only once. One end of the junction is discordant with germline, which a read error may explain. V gene TRBV5-4 combines with J gene TRBJ1-2; TRBD1 might be the D (5 bases). The V gene's germline CDR1 is SGHNT and CDR2 YYREEE (reference sequence). The CDR3 has 12 amino acids. CDR3 sequence reads: CAGSVGGYGYTF. In DNA, the CDR3 is TGTGCCGGCAGCGTTGGGGGGTATGGCTACACCTTC.

DNA of the CDR3: TGCAGTGCTAGTCCTCTCTGTCGCAGCTCCTACAATGAGCAGTTCTTC. This encodes CSASPLCRSSYNEQFF. This chain connects TRBV20-1 to TRBJ2-1, with D uncertain. The germline CDR1 and CDR2 sequences are DFQATT and SNEGSKA (reference sequence). Trimming stripped 3 bases from V and 0 bases from J, with 15 bases between. CDR3 size: 16 residues.

Only a few counts were recorded for this clonotype. This may stem from a read error, because a much larger clone lies one nucleotide away. The chain joins TRBV29-1 to TRBJ1-1; TRBD1 matches 8 bases. The V gene's germline CDR1 is SQVTM and CDR2 ANQGSEA. The CDR3 extends over 14 amino acids. In DNA form, the CDR3 reads TGCAGCGCTGAAGGAACGGGACAGGCGTCTGAAGCTTTCTTT. Residues: CSAEGTGQASEAFF.

The V and J genes are TRBV4-2 and TRBJ2-5, with D uncertain. In germline, CDR1 is LGHNA, CDR2 YNFKEQ. The CDR3 consists of 13 residues. Trimming stripped 11 bases from V and 5 bases from J, with 18 bases between. The CDR3 reads CACGYSDVETQYF. Here the CDR3 DNA reads TGTGCCTGCGGCTACAGCGACGTGGAGACCCAGTACTTC.

About this clonotype: This may stem from a read error, because a much larger clone lies one nucleotide away. The chain couples TRBV29-1 to TRBJ2-3, with TRBD2 as a possible D gene (5 bases). Per germline, CDR1 SQVTM and CDR2 ANQGSEA. V was trimmed by 6 bases and J by 2 bases, leaving 9 bases between them. The CDR3 is made up of 12 amino acids. The CDR3 sequence is CSVRTVTDTQYF. The CDR3 nucleotides are TGCAGCGTCAGGACTGTCACAGATACGCAGTATTTT.

Turning to this clonotype: The conserved phenylalanine or tryptophan normally closing the CDR3 is absent here, so this likely arose from a read error. The genes are TRBV28 and TRBJ2-7; tentative D call: TRBD1 (6 bases). Trimming cost V 5 bases and J 3 bases, with 17 bases left between them. The CDR3 spans 15 residues. CDR1 is MDHEN, CDR2 SYDVKM, per germline. CDR3 coding DNA: TGTGCCAGCAGTGAGGGGGAGATCGACCACTACGAGCAGTACTCC. Translation: CASSEGEIDHYEQYS.

This clonotype was detected a few times. The rearrangement links TRBV20-1 to TRBJ2-7; the match to TRBD2 covers 8 bases. After removal of 0 bases from V and 0 bases from J, the junction contained 4 bases not matched to a gene. The germline CDR1 and CDR2 sequences are DFQATT and SNEGSKA (reference sequence). The CDR3 loop spans 15 amino acids. CDR3 sequence (DNA): TGCAGTGCTAGAGACTTAGCGGGACCCTCCTACGAGCAGTACTTC. This sequence encodes CSARDLAGPSYEQYF.

The V call is TRBV11-1, the J call TRBJ1-1; 7 bases line up with TRBD1. This CDR3 region has 13 residues. J was trimmed by 9 bases and V by 5 bases; bases with no gene match: 9. Germline CDR1 and CDR2: SGHAT and FQDESV (reference sequence). The CDR3 reads CASSPGTEGKAFF. The DNA for the CDR3 is TGTGCCAGCAGCCCCGGGACAGAGGGTAAAGCTTTCTTT.

As concerns this clonotype: One junction end disagrees with the germline gene, perhaps due to a read error. The CDR3 sequence is CNVRRDKIYEQYF. CDR3 nucleotide sequence: TGCAACGTCCGCCGGGACAAGATCTACGAGCAATACTTC. The chain combines TRBV29-1 with TRBJ2-7; tentative D call: TRBD1 (6 bases). This CDR3 has 13 residues. Germline CDR1 and CDR2: SQVTM and ANQGSEA.

Details on this clonotype: One end of the junction varies from germline; a read error may be responsible. The chain couples TRBV11-2 to TRBJ2-2; 7 bases map to TRBD2. The CDR3 runs 16 residues. CDR1 and CDR2 from the germline V gene are SGHAT and FQNNGV. CDR3: CTSSLVGGSNTGELFF. CDR3 coding DNA: TGTACCAGCAGCTTAGTGGGCGGGAGTAACACCGGAGAGCTGTTTTTT.

Remarks on this clonotype: Compared with germline, one end of the junction differs, possibly owing to a read error. The chain links TRBV18 to TRBJ1-4; tentatively, D is TRBD1 (5 bases). Germline V gene data show CDR1 as KGHSH and CDR2 as LQKENI. The CDR3 consists of 16 residues. CDR3 region: CASSVTRQLFNERLFF. The DNA of the CDR3 is TGTGCCAGCTCCGTAACTCGACAGCTGTTTAATGAAAGACTGTTTTTT.

This clonotype was counted ten times or more. The chain combines TRBV6-5 with TRBJ2-2; 9 nucleotides agree with TRBD2. Trimming removed 2 bases from V and 1 base from J; junction bases left unmatched: 5. CDR1 is MNHEY and CDR2 is SVGAGI in the germline V gene. This CDR3 is built from 17 residues. CDR3 nucleotides: TGTGCCAGCAGTTACGGGACTAGCCGAATGAACACCGGGGAGCTGTTTTTT. Amino acid sequence: CASSYGTSRMNTGELFF.

A note on this clonotype: This may stem from a read error, because a much larger clone lies one nucleotide away. CDR3 coding DNA: TGTGCCAGCAGCTTGGTTCTCGGGGCCCCCTACGAGCAGTACTTC. Translation gives CASSLVLGAPYEQYF. The V gene is TRBV5-4, the J gene TRBJ2-7; tentatively, D is TRBD1 or TRBD2 (5 bases each). V lost 0 bases and J 2 bases, leaving 12 bases between the germline ends. Germline-derived CDR1 and CDR2 are SGHNT and YYREEE (reference sequence). The CDR3 sequence is 15 residues long.

In regard to this clonotype: Since no conserved phenylalanine or tryptophan closes the CDR3, a read error is the likely cause. The rearrangement links TRBV11-2 to TRBJ2-2; D perhaps matches TRBD1 (6 bases). Germline V lookup: CDR1 SGHAT, CDR2 FQNNGV. The V and J ends lost 9 bases and 3 bases respectively, with 17 bases between them. This CDR3 comprises 15 residues. The CDR3 reads CARRQPGADTGELFS. The CDR3, as DNA: TGTGCCAGGAGACAGCCAGGGGCGGACACCGGGGAGCTGTTTTCT.

Remarks on this clonotype: Germline and junction disagree at one end, which may indicate a read error. The chain links TRBV4-1 to TRBJ2-3; possible D gene TRBD2, 5 bases. The germline gives CDR1 MGHRA, CDR2 YSYEKL. The CDR3 length is 17 residues. CDR3 region: CASSQDGPSGVYRYAVF. DNA for the CDR3: TGCGCCAGCAGCCAAGATGGGCCCAGCGGCGTGTACAGATACGCAGTATTT.

V gene TRBV5-4 combines with J gene TRBJ2-3; D is ambiguous. CDR3 length: 14 residues. Looked up from germline, CDR1 is SGHNT and CDR2 is YYREEE (reference sequence). Trimming pared 2 bases from V and 4 bases from J, leaving 11 bases between. CDR3 loop: CASSFIGSPDTQYF. CDR3 sequence (DNA): TGTGCCAGCAGCTTTATCGGAAGTCCAGATACGCAGTATTTT.

Comment on this clonotype: The junction departs from the called germline gene at one end, perhaps through a read error. The J gene is TRBJ2-7, the V gene TRBV24-1, with 9 positions matching TRBD2. Germline V gene data show CDR1 as KGHDR and CDR2 as SFDVKD. The CDR3 sequence is 15 residues long. This CDR3 reads CATTDGASGNYEQYF. The CDR3 DNA is TGTGCCACCACTGATGGAGCTAGCGGGAACTACGAGCAGTACTTC.

The V and J genes are TRBV20-1 and TRBJ2-1, with 7 bases matching TRBD2. After removal of 1 base from V and 6 bases from J, the junction contained 6 bases not matched to a gene. This CDR3 spans 14 amino acids. Germline lookup yields CDR1 DFQATT and CDR2 SNEGSKA (reference sequence). CDR3 amino acids: CSARGGGSPNEQFF. The CDR3 DNA reads as TGCAGTGCTAGAGGGGGCGGGAGTCCCAATGAGCAGTTCTTC.

The V gene is TRBV29-1, the J gene TRBJ2-3; 7 bases fit TRBD2. Germline CDR1 SQVTM, CDR2 ANQGSEA. J was trimmed by 4 bases and V by 8 bases; bases with no gene match: 9. This CDR3 region has 13 residues. CDR3: CSTMASGPDTQYF. CDR3 nucleotide sequence: TGCAGCACCATGGCTAGCGGTCCAGATACGCAGTATTTT.

This clonotype appeared a few times. Given the absence of the conserved phenylalanine or tryptophan at the CDR3 end, a read error is likely. The V gene is TRBV11-1, the J gene TRBJ1-1, with D maybe TRBD1 (6 bases). Germline V gene data show CDR1 as SGHAT and CDR2 as FQDESV (reference sequence). The CDR3 is made up of 14 amino acids. CDR3 amino acids: CASSFPTGYTEAFI. Here the CDR3 DNA reads TGTGCCAGTAGCTTCCCAACAGGGTACACTGAAGCTTTCATT.

Remarks on this clonotype: Sequence at one end of the junction differs from germline and may be a read error. The chain joins TRBV4-2 to TRBJ2-1, with 11 bases lining up with TRBD2. CDR1 is LGHNA, CDR2 YNFKEQ, per germline. The CDR3 is 19 amino acids. This CDR3 reads CVSSQEGGSGRVHYNEQFF. CDR3 sequence (DNA): TGTGTCAGCAGCCAAGAAGGAGGTAGCGGGAGGGTCCATTACAATGAGCAGTTCTTC.

This clonotype was found a few times. This may come from a read error, since a much larger clone is one base off. The chain links TRBV6-2 or TRBV6-3 to TRBJ2-5; D not resolved. Germline V lookup: CDR1 MNHEY, CDR2 SVGEGT. This CDR3 is 11 amino acids long. CDR3 coding DNA: TGTGTCACCTTATTCCAAGAGACCCAGTACTTC. It encodes CVTLFQETQYF.